Presented here are 25 T cell receptor beta chains from one specimen sequenced in a study of identical twins. TCRdb independently ran MiXCR on the 5' RACE reads; one entry per CDR3 protein. This table has 1.5 million to 2 million distinct CDR3 sequences, 32% appearing once. The sequenced sample consisted of cord blood. Every receptor here comes from a newborn girl in good health.

The chain couples TRBV21-1 to TRBJ1-6; the listed D gene, TRBD1, was not tested against the DNA. TRBV21-1 counts as a pseudogene. The CDR3 contains 13 residues. The CDR3 reads CASSKDRGSPLHF. In DNA form, the CDR3 reads TGTGCCAGCAGCAAAGACAGGGGTTCACCCCTCCACTTT.

This clonotype was picked up one time. The CDR3 nucleotides are TGCAGTGCTAATCCGGGACTAGCGGGAGGAAATGAGCAGTACTTC. Encoded protein: CSANPGLAGGNEQYF. The V and J genes are TRBV20-1 and TRBJ2-7; 15 nucleotides align to TRBD2. The CDR3 runs to 15 residues. Germline lookup yields CDR1 DFQATT and CDR2 SNEGSKA (reference sequence). The ends lost 4 bases at V and 7 bases at J; junction bases unmatched: 8.

Regarding this clonotype: In this CDR3 the conserved last residue, phenylalanine or tryptophan, is missing, so a read error is likely. V usage is TRBV7-9 and J usage is TRBJ2-4; TRBD1 matches 7 bases. V gave up 1 base and J gave up 7 bases; unmatched junction bases: 4. Germline V gives CDR1 SEHNR, CDR2 FQNEAQ (reference sequence). CDR3 length: 14 residues. Here the CDR3 DNA reads TGTGCCAGCAGCTTAGGTCTCAGGGGGAACATTCAGTACTCC. Translation: CASSLGLRGNIQYS.

This rearrangement joins TRBV27 to TRBJ2-1; 9 positions agree with TRBD2. Germline CDR1 MNHEY, CDR2 SMNVEV (reference sequence). V shed 8 bases, J shed 3 bases, and the junction held 14 bases outside the gene matches. The CDR3 covers 17 residues. The CDR3 region is CASGPDPLAGYYNEQFF. The DNA for the CDR3 is TGTGCCAGCGGTCCCGACCCACTAGCGGGCTACTACAATGAGCAGTTCTTC.

Comments on this clonotype: The junction shows a germline mismatch at one end, possibly a read error. J is TRBJ2-5 and V is TRBV12-3 or TRBV12-4; 13 nucleotides align to TRBD2. The CDR3 is 15 residues long. The DNA of the CDR3 is TGTGCTAGCAGGGGGACTAGCGGGATTTACAATGAGCAGTACTTC. Amino acid sequence: CASRGTSGIYNEQYF.

V gene TRBV24-1 combines with J gene TRBJ2-3, with TRBD1 identical over 10 bases. CDR1 is KGHDR, CDR2 SFDVKD, per germline. V dropped 4 bases and J dropped 4; count of bases not matched to a gene: 7. CDR3 length: 16 residues. CDR3 DNA sequence: TGTGCCACCAGTGACCCCCCGGGACAGGGGCCAGATACGCAGTATTTT. Its translation is CATSDPPGQGPDTQYF.

The V call is TRBV7-2, the J call TRBJ2-3; 11 bases are a match to TRBD2. The junction had 14 bases not matched to a gene; V was cut back by 1 base and J by 11 bases. This CDR3 is built from 17 residues. From germline, CDR1 is SGHTA and CDR2 FQGNSA. The CDR3 nucleotides read TGTGCCAGCAGCTTAGAAGTAGCGGGAGGGAACATAAATATGCAGTATTTT. It codes for CASSLEVAGGNINMQYF.

The chain uses TRBV20-1 and TRBJ2-1, with TRBD2 matching over 13 bases. The germline gives CDR1 DFQATT, CDR2 SNEGSKA (reference sequence). V lost 0 bases to trimming and J lost 3 bases; unmatched junction nucleotides: 8. The CDR3 extends over 18 amino acids. CDR3: CSARDLPGLAGSYNEQFF. The CDR3 DNA reads as TGCAGTGCTAGAGATTTACCGGGACTAGCGGGGAGCTACAATGAGCAGTTCTTC.

With respect to this clonotype: A much larger clonotype is one base distant, so this may be a read error. The J gene is TRBJ2-7, the V gene TRBV29-1, with 13 bases aligning to TRBD2. With the DNA end fitting TRBJ2-5 better, the J assignment may be wrong. Germline CDR1 SQVTM, CDR2 ANQGSEA. The length of the CDR3 is 15 residues. The CDR3: CSVARTSGSSGTQYF. The CDR3 DNA sequence: TGCAGCGTTGCTAGGACTAGCGGGAGCTCTGGGACCCAGTACTTC.

This clonotype was found many times. This chain joins TRBV29-1 and TRBJ2-7; the D gene is possibly TRBD2 (5 bases). The CDR3 runs 12 residues. With 8 bases removed from V and 5 bases from J, the gap between germline ends came to 16 bases. Germline V CDR1 and CDR2: SQVTM, ANQGSEA. CDR3 residues: CSFRRGRDEQYF. Here the CDR3 DNA reads TGCAGCTTCCGTAGAGGGCGCGACGAGCAGTACTTC.

Regarding this clonotype: The junction differs from germline at one of its ends, possibly a read error. The V and J genes are TRBV4-1 and TRBJ2-7; unclear D gene. CDR1 and CDR2 (germline): MGHRA, YSYEKL. The CDR3 has 14 amino acids. The CDR3 spells CASSQDMLAYGQYF. In nucleotides, the CDR3 is TGCGCCAGCAGCCAAGACATGCTTGCCTACGGGCAGTACTTC.

The rearrangement joins TRBV6-1 to TRBJ1-5; D not resolved. From germline, CDR1 is MNHNS and CDR2 SASEGT. The CDR3 has 14 amino acids. Trimming cost V 3 bases and J 2 bases, with 8 bases left between them. CDR3 in DNA: TGTGCCAGCAGTGAGTGGCCGGGCAATCAGCCCCAGCATTTT. Its protein product is CASSEWPGNQPQHF.

The J gene is TRBJ1-1, the V gene TRBV25-1, with D tentatively TRBD1 (5 bases). This CDR3 is 15 amino acids long. CDR1 is MGHDK and CDR2 is SYGVNS in the germline V gene. Trimming stripped 5 bases from V and 1 base from J, with 14 bases between. DNA for the CDR3: TGTGCCAGCAGTCCCGCGGGGGGTTGGAACACTGAAGCTTTCTTT. It specifies CASSPAGGWNTEAFF.

This sequence joins TRBV7-9 and TRBJ1-1; 7 bases line up with TRBD1. This CDR3 has 15 residues. J was trimmed by 5 bases and V by 5 bases; bases with no gene match: 11. The germline gives CDR1 SEHNR, CDR2 FQNEAQ (reference sequence). The CDR3 reads CASSLGQDGRTEAFF. The CDR3 bases are TGTGCCAGCAGCCTAGGACAGGACGGGAGGACTGAAGCTTTCTTT.

Comments on this clonotype: The junction differs from germline at one of its ends, possibly a read error. V usage is TRBV2 and J usage is TRBJ2-7; 12 positions match TRBD2. This CDR3 has 18 residues. Germline values: CDR1 SNHLY, CDR2 FYNNEI. This chain's CDR3 is CAGSEAPSGGARTYEQYF. For the CDR3, the DNA is TGTGCCGGCAGTGAAGCGCCTAGCGGGGGGGCTAGGACCTACGAGCAGTACTTC.

This chain connects TRBV6-1 to TRBJ1-2; D gene ambiguous. Germline assignment: CDR1 MNHNS and CDR2 SASEGT. The length of the CDR3 is 13 residues. The V gene lost 10 bases and the J gene lost 0 bases, with 12 bases spanning the gap. CDR3 coding DNA: TGTGCCACCACCAGCCTGACTAACTATGGCTACACCTTC. Translation: CATTSLTNYGYTF.

This sequence joins TRBV21-1 and TRBJ2-5; the D call TRBD1 from the table was never checked on the DNA. TRBV21-1 is a pseudogene. The CDR3 length is 13 residues. The CDR3 spells CASRGAHEKTQYF. CDR3 DNA sequence: TGTGCCAGCAGGGGGGCTCACGAGAAGACCCAGTACTTC.

The genes are TRBV3-1 and TRBJ2-7; possible D gene TRBD2, 6 bases. Germline CDR1 LGHDT, CDR2 YNNKEL (reference sequence). V was clipped by 7 bases and J by 2 bases, with 12 bases between them. This CDR3 is 13 amino acids long. The CDR3 protein is CASTRDATYEQYF. The CDR3 bases are TGTGCCAGCACGCGGGACGCGACCTACGAGCAGTACTTC.

This clonotype was detected only a few times. The rearrangement uses TRBV7-2 and TRBJ1-6; no reliable D call. The germline V gene encodes CDR1 SGHTA and CDR2 FQGNSA. V was clipped by 1 base and J by 2 bases, with 15 bases between them. This CDR3 contains 18 residues. CDR3 protein: CASSLDMASPTYNSPLHF. DNA of the CDR3: TGTGCCAGCAGCTTAGATATGGCATCCCCAACCTATAATTCACCCCTCCACTTT.

This CDR3 reads CASSLVETPLEQFF. The CDR3 DNA is TGTGCCAGCAGTTTAGTTGAGACTCCACTGGAGCAGTTCTTC. V is TRBV28 and J is TRBJ2-1, with D uncertain. Germline V CDR1 and CDR2: MDHEN, SYDVKM. Trimming took 2 bases from V and 10 from J, leaving 15 bases between them. The CDR3 covers 14 residues.

The chain joins TRBV20-1 to TRBJ2-1, with D uncertain. The end of the DNA aligns better with TRBJ2-7, so the J call may be wrong. Germline-derived CDR1 and CDR2 are DFQATT and SNEGSKA (reference sequence). The CDR3 covers 13 residues. The CDR3 region has the DNA TGCAGTGCTAGAGTGGCTAGTGACAATGAGCAGTACTTC. This encodes CSARVASDNEQYF.

On this clonotype itself: A much larger clone is a single base away; this may be a read error. This chain connects TRBV12-3 or TRBV12-4 to TRBJ2-3; unclear D gene. The CDR3 loop spans 11 amino acids. The CDR3 DNA follows: TGTGCCAGCAGACTATCAGATACGCTGTATTTT. Translation: CASRLSDTLYF.

This chain links TRBV5-1 with TRBJ2-1, with 14 nucleotides matching TRBD2. J gave up 2 bases and V 4 bases, and 5 bases lay outside the gene matches. Germline V gene data show CDR1 as SGHRS and CDR2 as YFSETQ. This CDR3 region has 17 residues. DNA of the CDR3: TGCGCCAGCAGCCGGGGACTAGCGGGAGCCCCCTACAATGAGCAGTTCTTC. This gives the protein CASSRGLAGAPYNEQFF. Filled out from reference TRBV5-1 and TRBJ2-1, the complete variable domain reads KAGVTQTPRYLIKTRGQQVTLSCSPISGHRSVSWYQQTPGQGLQFLFEYFSETQRNKGNFPGRFSGRQFSNSRSEMNVSTLELGDSALYLCASSRGLAGAPYNEQFFGPGTRLTVL.

With regard to this clonotype: The junction departs from the called germline gene at one end, perhaps through a read error. The J gene is TRBJ2-7, the V gene TRBV4-1; D might be TRBD2 (6 bases). The length of the CDR3 is 16 residues. Germline V lookup: CDR1 MGHRA, CDR2 YSYEKL. The CDR3, as DNA: TGCGTCAGCAGCCAAGTACCGGGAGTTAGCTCCTACGAGCAGTACTTC. Protein product: CVSSQVPGVSSYEQYF.

Of note for this clonotype: A much larger clone is a single base away; this may be a read error. The CDR3 is CASSVAGDTEAFF. CDR3 in DNA: TGTGCCAGCAGCGTAGCAGGGGACACTGAAGCTTTCTTT. The chain carries TRBV9 and TRBJ1-1; a weak D match, TRBD1 (6 bases). The V end was cut by 0 bases, the J end by 3 bases, with 6 bases between. Germline-derived CDR1 and CDR2 are SGDLS and YYNGEE. The CDR3 sequence is 13 residues long.